This T cell receptor (beta chain) stems from a study of T cells in Graves' hyperthyroidism and ophthalmopathy (dated by TCRdb to about 2019). Study-level background: Peripheral blood was sampled at the time of initial diagnosis, prior to any treatment. In addition, the study compared T-cell repertoires in thyroid tissue and in blood from six Graves' hyperthyroidism patients. The roughly 100 discovery patients were randomly divided into training and test sets at a 7:3 ratio. The paper describes TCR Vbeta CDR3 sequencing of 135 peripheral blood samples, made up of about 40 ophthalmopathy patients, 70 to 75 hyperthyroidism patients and roughly 17 progressor patients. Prospective prediction of ophthalmopathy was tested in an independent validation cohort consisting of 18 to 20 hyperthyroidism patients and approximately 16 patients who later progressed to ophthalmopathy. After blood sampling, hyperthyroidism patients were treated with methimazole at a starting dose of 30 mg daily, and ophthalmopathy patients were treated with high-dose intravenous methylprednisolone. To identify TCR V-J signatures that set the groups apart, the researchers used a discovery cohort of 100 patients, made up of 43 with Graves' ophthalmopathy and 57 with stable Graves' hyperthyroidism.

Hyperthyroidism patients were newly diagnosed, had a disease duration of under 2 months, and were aged 18 to 65 years. Any patient with an uncontrolled infection, another autoimmune disease, pregnancy or lactation was excluded. Diagnoses were established on the basis of clinical symptoms, serum thyroxine and TRAb, thyroid ultrasound, and orbital computed tomography. For progressor patients, blood was drawn at the first diagnosis of hyperthyroidism, before any ophthalmopathy symptoms had appeared. Ficoll-Paque density gradient centrifugation was used to isolate PBMCs from 10 ml of fresh peripheral blood. Progressor patients were first diagnosed with Graves' hyperthyroidism and then developed ophthalmopathy during follow-up. Trizol reagent was used to extract total RNA, and RNA quality was then checked on an Agilent 2100 Bioanalyzer. Broader findings and caveats from the paper: In validation, the model predicted progression to ophthalmopathy a median of 6.5 months before onset, with roughly 68% sensitivity and more than 72% specificity. Sample size was not statistically predetermined, and investigators were not blinded to group allocation. Blood samples also contained most of the expanded thyroid clonotypes (frequency above 0.001), which suggests that blood repertoires may reflect thyroid immune responses. A model built on a 13 V-J signature distinguished ophthalmopathy from stable hyperthyroidism, reaching over 85% sensitivity and about 81% specificity in cross-validation and 80%/75% in testing.

This clonotype was seen many times. The antigen it recognizes is unknown. Per-base qualities were not stored, and no clone one base away is much larger. The TCR beta CDR3 regions were amplified from the RNA transcripts. The first round of RT-PCR for the TCR CDR3 was performed with the HTBI primer set and the Qiagen OneStep RT-PCR kit. Libraries were constructed in a second round of multiplex PCR, after which size selection and purification were carried out. Libraries were sequenced paired-end with 100 bp reads on an Illumina HiSeq2000. Per the authors' processing: SOAPnuke was used to process the raw data, with reads discarded if the reads contained adapters or uncalled bases, had a mean Phred below 15, or lacked an exact constant-primer or identifier match. High-quality paired reads were merged with COPE v1.2.5, and unique nucleotide sequences were defined as clonotypes. MiTCR v1.1 was used to align the clonotypes against IMGT TRBV, TRBD and TRBJ reference segments. Analysis was restricted to V-J combinations with a frequency above 0.0001, which covered about 99% of repertoires. A TCS score was defined as the ratio of F50 (clonal expansion) to E x V (chaos), with BLOSUM62-based TCRdist applied between CDR3 peptides within each V-J. Welch's t-statistics and random forest reduced 450 to 600 V-J features to fewer than 15, which were used in a naive Bayes classifier (R e1071). TCRdb redid the processing of the public reads, applying fastp at Q25 and MiXCR, and retained in-frame beta chains. Identical CDR3 proteins give one entry, which carries the most common genes and DNA. These V and J calls are TCRdb output, not the study's own analysis. The sample includes nearly 600,000 distinct CDR3 sequences, with roughly 14% observed a single time. The leading ten clones occupy 4.5% to 6% of the sample.

Material: blood. This receptor was obtained from a woman aged 30 to 39 with Graves' hyperthyroidism that later progressed to Graves' ophthalmopathy.

The bases are TGTGCCAGCAGCTCGGTGCAGGACAGAATGAACACTGAAGCTTTCTTT. It translates as CASSSVQDRMNTEAFF. This sequence uses TRBV11-2 and TRBJ1-1, and possibly TRBD1, on 6 matching bases. The germline V gene specifies SGHAT as CDR1 and FQNNGV as CDR2. V is pared back by 4 bases and J by 0 bases, with 15 bases lying between the germline termini. Counted from cysteine to phenylalanine, this CDR3 has 16 amino acids. Of all the DNA, just the CDR3 is kept, 48 bases in frame from base 1.